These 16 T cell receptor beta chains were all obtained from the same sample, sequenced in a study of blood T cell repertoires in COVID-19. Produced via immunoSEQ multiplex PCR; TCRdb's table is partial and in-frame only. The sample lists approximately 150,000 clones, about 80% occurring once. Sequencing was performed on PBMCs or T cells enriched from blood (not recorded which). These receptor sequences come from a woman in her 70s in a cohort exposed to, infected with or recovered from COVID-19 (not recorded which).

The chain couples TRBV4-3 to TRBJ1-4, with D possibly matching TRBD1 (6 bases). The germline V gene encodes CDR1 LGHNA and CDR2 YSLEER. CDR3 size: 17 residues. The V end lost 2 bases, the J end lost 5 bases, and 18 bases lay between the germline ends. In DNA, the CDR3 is TGCGCCAGCAGCCAACTAATGGGGGGGCTAGGGAATGAAAAACTGTTTTTT. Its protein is CASSQLMGGLGNEKLFF.

The CDR3 spells CASSENVGRHNEKLFF. The CDR3 coding sequence is TGTGCCAGCAGTGAAAACGTCGGCAGACATAATGAAAAACTGTTTTTT. V gene TRBV6-1 combines with J gene TRBJ1-4; no clear D. Germline V gives CDR1 MNHNS, CDR2 SASEGT. V was pared by 2 bases and J by 4 bases, with 14 bases between. There are 16 residues in the CDR3.

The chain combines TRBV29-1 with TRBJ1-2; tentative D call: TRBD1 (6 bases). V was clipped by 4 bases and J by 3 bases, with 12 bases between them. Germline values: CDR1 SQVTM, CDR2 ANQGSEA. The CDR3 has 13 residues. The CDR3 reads CSVVGAADYGYTF. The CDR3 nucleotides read TGCAGCGTTGTGGGGGCTGCTGACTATGGCTACACCTTC.

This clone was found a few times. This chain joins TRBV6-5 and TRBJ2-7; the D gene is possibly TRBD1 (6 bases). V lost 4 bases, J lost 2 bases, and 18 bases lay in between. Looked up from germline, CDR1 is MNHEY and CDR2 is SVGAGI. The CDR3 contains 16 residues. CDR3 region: CASSSWGQLGTYEQYF. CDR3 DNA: TGTGCCAGCAGTTCCTGGGGACAATTAGGGACCTACGAGCAGTACTTC.

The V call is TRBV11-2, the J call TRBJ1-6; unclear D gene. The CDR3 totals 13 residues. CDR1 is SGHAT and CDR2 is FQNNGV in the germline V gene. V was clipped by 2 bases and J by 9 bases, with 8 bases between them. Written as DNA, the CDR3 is TGTGCCAGCAGCTTAACGGGAGGTTCACCCCTCCACTTT. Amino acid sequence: CASSLTGGSPLHF.

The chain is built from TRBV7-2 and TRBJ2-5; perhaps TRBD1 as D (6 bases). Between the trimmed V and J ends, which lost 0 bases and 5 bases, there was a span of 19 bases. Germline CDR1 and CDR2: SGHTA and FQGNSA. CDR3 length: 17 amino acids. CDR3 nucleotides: TGTGCCAGCAGCTTAGCGAGAGGGGGACCGGCCGGGGAGACCCAGTACTTC. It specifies CASSLARGGPAGETQYF.

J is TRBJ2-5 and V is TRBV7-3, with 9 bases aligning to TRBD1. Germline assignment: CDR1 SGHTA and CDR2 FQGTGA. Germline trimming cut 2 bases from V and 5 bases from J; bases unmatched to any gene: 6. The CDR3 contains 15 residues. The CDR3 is CASSLGTGGSETQYF. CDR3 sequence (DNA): TGTGCCAGCAGCTTAGGTACAGGGGGCAGTGAGACCCAGTACTTC.

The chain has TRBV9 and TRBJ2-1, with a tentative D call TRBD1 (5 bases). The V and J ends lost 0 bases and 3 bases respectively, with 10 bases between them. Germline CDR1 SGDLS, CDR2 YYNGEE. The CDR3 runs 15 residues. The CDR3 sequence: CASSVGQGLYNEQFF. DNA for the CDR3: TGTGCCAGCAGCGTAGGTCAGGGCCTCTACAATGAGCAGTTCTTC.

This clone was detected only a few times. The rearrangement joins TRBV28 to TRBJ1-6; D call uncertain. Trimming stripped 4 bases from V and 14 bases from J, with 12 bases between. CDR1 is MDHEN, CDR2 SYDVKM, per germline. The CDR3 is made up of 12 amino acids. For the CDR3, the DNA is TGTGCCAGCAGTTCACAGCGGGGAGCCCTCCACTTT. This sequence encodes CASSSQRGALHF.

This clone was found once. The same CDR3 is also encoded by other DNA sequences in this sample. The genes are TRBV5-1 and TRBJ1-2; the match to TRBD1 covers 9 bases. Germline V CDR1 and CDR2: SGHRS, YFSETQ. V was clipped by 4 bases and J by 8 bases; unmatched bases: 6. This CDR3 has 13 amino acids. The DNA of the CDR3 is TGCGCCAGCAGCACGGGACAGGGTGGGGGCTACACCTTC. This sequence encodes CASSTGQGGGYTF.

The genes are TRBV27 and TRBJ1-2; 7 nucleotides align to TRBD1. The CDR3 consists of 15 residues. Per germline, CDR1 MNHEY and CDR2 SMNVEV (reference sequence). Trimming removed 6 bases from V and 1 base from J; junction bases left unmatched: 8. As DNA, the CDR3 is TGTGCCAGCAGACATCAGGGGGGAGGTAACTATGGCTACACCTTC. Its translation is CASRHQGGGNYGYTF.

The chain's CDR3 is CASSETVLGGELFF. For the CDR3, the DNA is TGCGCCAGCAGTGAAACAGTCCTGGGCGGGGAGCTGTTTTTT. The chain uses TRBV10-2 and TRBJ2-2; D gene ambiguous. Germline V lookup: CDR1 WSHSY, CDR2 SAAADI. The germline V and J ends were trimmed by 3 bases and 7 bases, with 12 bases remaining between them. This CDR3 comprises 14 residues.

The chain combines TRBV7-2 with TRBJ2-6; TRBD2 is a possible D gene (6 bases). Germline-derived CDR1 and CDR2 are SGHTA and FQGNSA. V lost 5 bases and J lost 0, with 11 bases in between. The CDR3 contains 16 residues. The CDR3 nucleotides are TGTGCCAGCAGCCCCGCGGGGTTCTCTGGGGCCAACGTCCTGACTTTC. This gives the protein CASSPAGFSGANVLTF.

The CDR3 loop is CASSFRGPAYEQYF. Written as DNA, the CDR3 is TGTGCCAGCAGTTTCAGGGGTCCTGCCTACGAGCAGTACTTC. V usage is TRBV28 and J usage is TRBJ2-7; D is possibly TRBD1 (6 bases). Germline V lookup: CDR1 MDHEN, CDR2 SYDVKM. This CDR3 contains 14 residues. Trimming removed 3 bases at V and 2 bases at J, with 11 bases between. Based on the CDR3 plus reference TRBV28 and TRBJ2-7, the full variable domain is DVKVTQSSRYLVKRTGEKVFLECVQDMDHENMFWYRQDPGLGLRLIYFSYDVKMKEKGDIPEGYSVSREKKERFSLILESASTNQTSMYLCASSFRGPAYEQYFGPGTRLTVT.

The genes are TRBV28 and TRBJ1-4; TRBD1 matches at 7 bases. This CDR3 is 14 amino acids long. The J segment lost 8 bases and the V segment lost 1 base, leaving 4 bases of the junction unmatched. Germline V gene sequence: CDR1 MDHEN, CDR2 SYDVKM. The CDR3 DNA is TGTGCCAGCAGTTTATCCCAGGGGGGAGAAAAACTGTTTTTT. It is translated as CASSLSQGGEKLFF.

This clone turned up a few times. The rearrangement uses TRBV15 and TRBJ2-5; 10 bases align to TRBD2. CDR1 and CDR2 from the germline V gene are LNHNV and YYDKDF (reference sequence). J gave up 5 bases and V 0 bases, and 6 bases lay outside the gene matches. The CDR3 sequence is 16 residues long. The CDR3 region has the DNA TGTGCCACCAGCAGAGACCCTAGCGGGAGTATGGAGACCCAGTACTTC. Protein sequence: CATSRDPSGSMETQYF.